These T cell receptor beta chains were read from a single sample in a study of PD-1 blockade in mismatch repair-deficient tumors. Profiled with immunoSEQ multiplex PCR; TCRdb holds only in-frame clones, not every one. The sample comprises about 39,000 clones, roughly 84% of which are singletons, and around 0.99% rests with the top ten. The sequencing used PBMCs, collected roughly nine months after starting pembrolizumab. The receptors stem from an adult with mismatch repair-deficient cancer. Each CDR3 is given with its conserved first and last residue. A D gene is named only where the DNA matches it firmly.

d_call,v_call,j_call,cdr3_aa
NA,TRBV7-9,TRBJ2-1,CASDKSYNEQFF
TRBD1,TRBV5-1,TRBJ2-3,CASSLGQGSPDTQYF
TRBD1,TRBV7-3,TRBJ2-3,CASSSPGQRSTDTQYF
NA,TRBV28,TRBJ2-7,CASNEPGRGTYEQYF
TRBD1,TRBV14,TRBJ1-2,CASSQVGTGAYGYTF
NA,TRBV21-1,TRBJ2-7,CASRGTTYEQYF
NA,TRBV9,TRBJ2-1,CASSVFSGNEQFF
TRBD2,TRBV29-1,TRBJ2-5,CSVSSGKGETQYF
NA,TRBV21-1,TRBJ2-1,CASSSTGLGVTREFF
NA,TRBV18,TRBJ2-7,CASSPGGATTYEQYF
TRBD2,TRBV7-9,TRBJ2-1,CASSYGLASSYNEQFF
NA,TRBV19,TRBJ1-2,CASNNREGGGYTF